This T cell receptor beta chain comes out of a study of cytotoxic CD8 clonotypes in ibrutinib-treated CLL. The CDR3 length is 15 residues. The germline V and J ends were trimmed by 0 bases and 0 bases, with 8 bases remaining between them. The germline V gene encodes CDR1 LGHNA and CDR2 YSLEER. Clones were read by immunoSEQ multiplex PCR, and TCRdb kept only the in-frame ones, dropping some. Among tens of thousands of clones listed, 75% to 85% were seen once. This chain uses TRBV4-3 with TRBJ1-1; D uncertain. The receptor was isolated from a human donor with chronic lymphocytic leukemia. Sequencing was performed on PBMCs, taken after 12 months of ibrutinib treatment. CDR3 coding DNA: TGCGCCAGCAGCCAAGATCAGGACCTGAACACTGAAGCTTTCTTT. This codes for CASSQDQDLNTEAFF.